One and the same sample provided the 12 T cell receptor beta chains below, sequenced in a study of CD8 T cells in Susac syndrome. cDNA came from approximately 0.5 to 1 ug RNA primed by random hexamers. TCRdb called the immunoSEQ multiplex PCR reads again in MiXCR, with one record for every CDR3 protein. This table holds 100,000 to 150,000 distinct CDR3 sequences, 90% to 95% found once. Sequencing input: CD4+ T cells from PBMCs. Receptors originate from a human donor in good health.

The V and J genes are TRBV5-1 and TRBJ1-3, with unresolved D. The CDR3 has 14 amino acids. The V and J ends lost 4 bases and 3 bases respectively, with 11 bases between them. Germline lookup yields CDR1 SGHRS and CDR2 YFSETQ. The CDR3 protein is CASSPGEVGNTIYF. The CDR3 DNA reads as TGCGCCAGCAGCCCTGGAGAGGTTGGAAACACCATATATTTT.

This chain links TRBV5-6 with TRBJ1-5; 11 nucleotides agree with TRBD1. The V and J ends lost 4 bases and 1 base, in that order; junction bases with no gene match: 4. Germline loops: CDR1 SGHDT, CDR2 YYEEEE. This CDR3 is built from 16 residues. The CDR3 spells CASSVGTGGSNQPQHF. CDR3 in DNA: TGTGCCAGCAGCGTCGGGACAGGGGGAAGCAATCAGCCCCAGCATTTT.

CDR3 DNA: TGTGCCAGCATTCCAGGGGATCTCTCGAACACTGAAGCTTTCTTT. It codes for CASIPGDLSNTEAFF. V is TRBV27 and J is TRBJ1-1, with D possibly TRBD1 on 6 matching bases. Germline-derived CDR1 and CDR2 are MNHEY and SMNVEV (reference sequence). The CDR3 totals 15 residues. With 7 bases removed from V and 1 base from J, the gap between germline ends came to 16 bases.

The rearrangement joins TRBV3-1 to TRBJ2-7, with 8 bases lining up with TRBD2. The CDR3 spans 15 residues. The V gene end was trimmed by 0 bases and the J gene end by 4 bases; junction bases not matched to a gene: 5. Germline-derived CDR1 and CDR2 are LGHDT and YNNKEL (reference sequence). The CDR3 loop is CASSQDRLARYEQYF. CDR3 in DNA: TGTGCCAGCAGCCAAGACCGACTAGCGCGATACGAGCAGTACTTC.

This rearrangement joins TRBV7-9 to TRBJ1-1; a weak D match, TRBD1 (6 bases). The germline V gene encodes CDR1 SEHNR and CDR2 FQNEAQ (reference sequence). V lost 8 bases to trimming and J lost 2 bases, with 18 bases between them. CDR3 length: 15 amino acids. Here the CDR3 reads CASLGGGQKNTEAFF. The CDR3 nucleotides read TGTGCCAGCCTCGGGGGGGGACAAAAAAACACTGAAGCTTTCTTT.

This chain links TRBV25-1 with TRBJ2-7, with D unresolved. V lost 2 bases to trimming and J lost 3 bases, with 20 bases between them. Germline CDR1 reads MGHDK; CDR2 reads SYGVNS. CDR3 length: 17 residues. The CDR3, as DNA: TGTGCCAGCAGTGAAACAAAGAATGGGCCAGGAAGCTACGAGCAGTACTTC. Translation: CASSETKNGPGSYEQYF.

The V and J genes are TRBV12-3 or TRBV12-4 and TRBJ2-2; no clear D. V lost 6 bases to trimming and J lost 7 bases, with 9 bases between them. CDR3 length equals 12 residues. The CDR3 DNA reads TGTGCCAGCAGCAAAGATCTCGGGGAGCTGTTTTTT. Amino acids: CASSKDLGELFF.

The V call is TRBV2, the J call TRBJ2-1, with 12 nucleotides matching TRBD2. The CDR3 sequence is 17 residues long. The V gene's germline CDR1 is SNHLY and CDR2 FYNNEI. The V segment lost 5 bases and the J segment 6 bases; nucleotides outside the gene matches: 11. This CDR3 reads CASSPSSGRAGGNEQFF. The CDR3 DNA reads TGTGCCAGCAGTCCGTCTAGCGGGAGGGCCGGGGGCAATGAGCAGTTCTTC.

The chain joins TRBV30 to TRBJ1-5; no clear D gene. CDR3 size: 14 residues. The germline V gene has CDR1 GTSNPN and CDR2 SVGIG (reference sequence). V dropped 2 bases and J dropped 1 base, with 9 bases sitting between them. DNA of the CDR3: TGTGCCTGGAGTAGGACCGTCAGCAATCAGCCCCAGCATTTT. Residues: CAWSRTVSNQPQHF.

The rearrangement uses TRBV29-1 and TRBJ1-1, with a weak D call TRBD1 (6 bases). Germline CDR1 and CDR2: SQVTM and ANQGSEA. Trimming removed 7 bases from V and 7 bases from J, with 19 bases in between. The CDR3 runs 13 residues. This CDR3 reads CSALQGARNEAFF. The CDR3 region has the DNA TGCAGCGCCTTACAGGGCGCGCGGAATGAAGCTTTCTTT.

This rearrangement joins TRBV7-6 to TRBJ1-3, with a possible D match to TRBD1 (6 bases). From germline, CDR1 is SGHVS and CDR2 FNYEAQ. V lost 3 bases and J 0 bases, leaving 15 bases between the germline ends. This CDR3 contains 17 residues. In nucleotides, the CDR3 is TGTGCCAGCAGCTTCACGAACAGGGCGAGCTCTGGAAACACCATATATTTT. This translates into CASSFTNRASSGNTIYF.

Here the CDR3 reads CSGGTVYEQYF. The CDR3 coding sequence is TGCAGCGGGGGGACAGTCTACGAGCAGTACTTC. This rearrangement joins TRBV29-1 to TRBJ2-7, with TRBD1 matching over 7 bases. The CDR3 extends over 11 amino acids. Germline V lookup: CDR1 SQVTM, CDR2 ANQGSEA. After removal of 7 bases from V and 3 bases from J, the junction contained 3 bases not matched to a gene.